A single sample is the source of the 9 T cell receptor beta chains below, sequenced in a study of CD8 T cells in ankylosing spondylitis. TCRdb reprocessed the 5' RACE reads via MiXCR and lists one record per CDR3 protein. The data show approximately 350,000 distinct CDR3 sequences, about 15% seen once. The sequenced sample consisted of blood, either unsorted or a sorted T cell fraction (not recorded which). Receptors originate from a male donor with ankylosing spondylitis or in good health (not recorded which).

The chain carries TRBV7-9 and TRBJ2-1; 8 bases align to TRBD2. The length of the CDR3 is 17 residues. The V gene's germline CDR1 is SEHNR and CDR2 FQNEAQ (reference sequence). Germline trimming cut 3 bases from V and 6 bases from J; bases unmatched to any gene: 13. CDR3 residues: CASSFRPAGALPNEQFF. In nucleotides, the CDR3 is TGTGCCAGCAGCTTCCGTCCAGCGGGAGCCTTGCCCAATGAGCAGTTCTTC.

The V call is TRBV12-3 or TRBV12-4, the J call TRBJ1-2, with D possibly TRBD1 on 5 matching bases. The CDR3 covers 16 residues. V was trimmed by 6 bases and J by 4 bases, leaving 21 bases between them. This CDR3 reads CASRPRGSTTLYGYTF. The CDR3 DNA sequence: TGTGCCAGCAGGCCCCGGGGGAGCACCACCCTCTATGGCTACACCTTC.

This clonotype was detected a few times. CDR3 nucleotide sequence: TGTGCCAGCAGGACGGCAGGGGTCTACGAGCAGTACTTC. Its translation is CASRTAGVYEQYF. The genes are TRBV2 and TRBJ2-7; tentative D call: TRBD1 (6 bases). Germline V lookup: CDR1 SNHLY, CDR2 FYNNEI. V lost 6 bases to trimming and J lost 3 bases, with 12 bases between them. CDR3 size: 13 residues.

This chain uses TRBV12-3 or TRBV12-4 with TRBJ2-2, with D perhaps matching TRBD1 (5 bases). Trimming removed 7 bases at V and 2 bases at J, with 11 bases between. The CDR3 contains 14 residues. The DNA for the CDR3 is TGTGCCAGCACCCCAGACAGAAACACCGGGGAGCTGTTTTTT. It specifies CASTPDRNTGELFF.

This clonotype appeared a few times. The rearrangement uses TRBV24-1 and TRBJ2-3; TRBD2 might be the D (6 bases). The length of the CDR3 is 16 residues. Deletions cut 3 bases from V and 2 bases from J, with 14 bases between. Germline CDR1 KGHDR, CDR2 SFDVKD. Written as DNA, the CDR3 is TGTGCCACCAGTGATGGCGGGGCCGTCCCCACAGATACGCAGTATTTT. This gives the protein CATSDGGAVPTDTQYF.

This clonotype has more than one count but fewer than ten. The chain employs TRBV5-1 and TRBJ2-3; a possible D gene is TRBD1 (6 bases). CDR1 SGHRS and CDR2 YFSETQ come from the germline V gene. V was shortened by 2 bases and J by 3 bases, with 16 bases between the two germline ends. This CDR3 contains 16 residues. DNA of the CDR3: TGCGCCAGCAGCTTCTACGGGACATCCTTTACAGATACGCAGTATTTT. Translating gives CASSFYGTSFTDTQYF.

In this sample, this clonotype turned up a few times. CDR3 in amino acids: CSARDRVGTGYNEQFF. Here the CDR3 DNA reads TGCAGTGCTAGAGATAGGGTAGGGACAGGCTACAATGAGCAGTTCTTC. This chain uses TRBV20-1 with TRBJ2-1, with 8 positions matching TRBD1. Unmatched junction bases numbered 7, after V lost 0 bases and J lost 3 bases. From germline, CDR1 is DFQATT and CDR2 SNEGSKA (reference sequence). The CDR3 spans 16 residues.

This clonotype has at least ten counts. The chain links TRBV6-5 to TRBJ2-4; D not resolved. The CDR3 is 15 amino acids. Trimming took off 0 bases at V and 0 bases at J, with 6 bases between the two ends. The germline CDR1 and CDR2 sequences are MNHEY and SVGAGI. This CDR3 is CASSYSGLAKNIQYF. For the CDR3, the DNA is TGTGCCAGCAGTTACTCCGGGCTAGCCAAAAACATTCAGTACTTC.

The table lists this clonotype with many counts. The chain joins TRBV29-1 to TRBJ2-7, with 10 bases that match TRBD1. Germline CDR1 reads SQVTM; CDR2 reads ANQGSEA. The V and J ends lost 4 bases and 1 base, in that order; junction bases with no gene match: 4. The CDR3 totals 14 residues. CDR3 in DNA: TGCAGCGTTGTAAGGGACAGGGGTTCCTACGAGCAGTACTTC. Translated: CSVVRDRGSYEQYF.